These T cell receptor beta chains were read from a single sample in a study of T-cell memory formation after mild COVID-19. TCRdb re-called the 5' RACE reads with MiXCR, one entry per CDR3 protein. The profile shows some 450,000 distinct CDR3 sequences, roughly 17% of them singletons. The sequenced material came from PBMCs or a T cell subset sorted from them (not recorded which). The receptors stem from a man in his late teens or twenties who had mild COVID-19 (a few samples of this study predate the infection). Cell type and time point are not known. The CDR3 runs from the conserved cysteine through the conserved F or W. The D gene is left open where the match is weak. Some rows mark clone size as missing; the rest say once, few, many or name a class of expanded clone.

d_call,j_call,v_call,clone_size,cdr3_aa,cdr3_nt
NA,TRBJ2-2,TRBV24-1,many,CATSDRAGARNTGELFF,TGTGCCACCAGTGATAGAGCTGGGGCTCGGAACACCGGGGAGCTGTTTTTT
NA,TRBJ1-6,TRBV20-1,few,CSARRYEDSPLHF,TGCAGTGCGCGGCGGTATGAGGATTCACCCCTCCACTTT
NA,TRBJ2-6,TRBV5-1,NA,CASREEGFGANVLTF,TGCGCCAGCAGAGAGGAAGGTTTTGGGGCCAACGTCCTGACTTTC
NA,TRBJ2-5,TRBV6-5,NA,CASSTGFGETQYF,TGTGCCAGCAGTACAGGGTTCGGAGAGACCCAGTACTTC
NA,TRBJ2-2,TRBV9,few,CASSVGEGELFF,TGTGCCAGCAGCGTAGGGGAGGGGGAGCTGTTTTTT
TRBD1,TRBJ2-3,TRBV7-3,NA,CASSLGQGTTDTQYF,TGTGCCAGCAGCCTGGGACAGGGAACCACAGATACGCAGTATTTT
NA,TRBJ2-2,TRBV11-3,NA,CASSLDAGTGELFF,TGTGCCAGCAGCTTAGATGCAGGCACCGGGGAGCTGTTTTTT
NA,TRBJ2-5,TRBV11-2,NA,CASSVAQETQYF,TGTGCCAGCAGCGTGGCCCAAGAGACCCAGTACTTC
NA,TRBJ2-1,TRBV15,NA,CATSRSRDPREQFF,TGTGCCACCAGCAGAAGTAGGGACCCTAGAGAGCAGTTCTTC
TRBD2,TRBJ2-1,TRBV5-4,NA,CASSLILAGGDEQFF,TGTGCCAGCAGCTTGATCCTAGCGGGTGGGGATGAGCAGTTCTTC
NA,TRBJ1-4,TRBV10-3,few,CAISDWAANEKLFF,TGTGCCATCAGTGATTGGGCAGCTAATGAAAAACTGTTTTTT
NA,TRBJ1-1,TRBV6-5,NA,CASRTGPNTEAFF,TGTGCCAGCAGGACAGGACCCAACACTGAAGCTTTCTTT
NA,TRBJ2-1,TRBV15,NA,CATSNGVLSSYNEQFF,TGTGCCACCAGCAACGGGGTCTTAAGCTCCTACAATGAGCAGTTCTTC
NA,TRBJ1-1,TRBV7-6,few,CASSYGGGGTEAFF,TGTGCCAGCAGCTACGGGGGCGGGGGAACTGAAGCTTTCTTT
TRBD2,TRBJ2-3,TRBV9,NA,CASSATSGASTDTQYF,TGTGCCAGCAGCGCCACTAGCGGGGCAAGCACAGATACGCAGTATTTT
TRBD2,TRBJ2-5,TRBV18,NA,CASSASGGRETQYF,TGTGCCAGCTCAGCTAGCGGGGGTCGAGAGACCCAGTACTTC
NA,TRBJ1-2,TRBV28,NA,CASSSSGNGYTF,TGTGCCAGCAGTTCCTCAGGGAACGGCTACACCTTC